The source of this TCR beta chain is a study of blood T cell repertoires in COVID-19. This CDR3 has 14 amino acids. Germline V CDR1 and CDR2: SGDLS, YYNGEE. The trim removed 3 bases at V and 4 bases at J, leaving 6 bases unmatched. Clones were read by immunoSEQ multiplex PCR, and TCRdb kept only the in-frame ones, dropping some. Of more than 95,000 clones in the sample, 92% were seen once. This chain joins TRBV9 and TRBJ1-2; 7 nucleotides agree with TRBD1. Sample: peripheral blood. This receptor was taken from a man between 50 and 59 years old with COVID-19, enrolled during active disease. CDR3 amino acids: CASSGGTAIYGYTF. The CDR3 nucleotides are TGTGCCAGCAGCGGGGGGACAGCGATCTATGGCTACACCTTC.